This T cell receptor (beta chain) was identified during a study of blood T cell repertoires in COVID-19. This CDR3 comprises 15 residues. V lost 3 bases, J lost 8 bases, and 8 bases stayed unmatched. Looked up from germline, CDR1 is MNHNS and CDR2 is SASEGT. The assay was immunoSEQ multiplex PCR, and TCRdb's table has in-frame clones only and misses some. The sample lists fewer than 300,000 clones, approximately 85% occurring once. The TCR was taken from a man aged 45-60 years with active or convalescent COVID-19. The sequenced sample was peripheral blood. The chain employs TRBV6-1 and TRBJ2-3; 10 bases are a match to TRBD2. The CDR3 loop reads CASSDPSGRIGTQYF. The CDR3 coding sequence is TGTGCCAGCAGTGACCCTAGCGGGAGAATTGGTACGCAGTATTTT.